The 23 T cell receptor beta chains presented below share a single source sample, sequenced in a study of cytomegalovirus exposure and HLA in healthy donors. PCR was performed using 60 Vbeta and 13 Jbeta primers. TCRdb's copy holds only in-frame clones and misses some; the assay was immunoSEQ multiplex PCR. The sample lists about 190,000 clones, around 77% seen once, with 1.5% to 2% in the top ten. Material: PBMCs. The receptor source for this set is a woman in her late teens or twenties in good health and CMV-seronegative.

The chain recombines TRBV9 with TRBJ2-3; 11 positions match TRBD1. CDR1 is SGDLS and CDR2 is YYNGEE in the germline V gene. V shed 0 bases, J shed 6 bases, and the junction held 18 bases outside the gene matches. The CDR3 runs 20 residues. The CDR3 sequence is CASSVGTGRRTGGTTDTQYF. DNA for the CDR3: TGTGCCAGCAGCGTAGGAACTGGGAGGAGGACAGGGGGCACCACTGATACGCAGTATTTT.

The chain recombines TRBV6-6 with TRBJ1-6; weak D call: TRBD1 (6 bases). The CDR3 consists of 14 residues. V shed 4 bases and J shed 9 bases, with 13 bases lying between them. Germline CDR1 reads MNHNY; CDR2 reads SVGAGI (reference sequence). Here the CDR3 DNA reads TGTGCCAGCAGTTTCCAGGGGTGGAGTTCACCCCTCCACTTT. Amino acids: CASSFQGWSSPLHF.

V gene TRBV5-1 combines with J gene TRBJ2-1, with 8 bases lining up with TRBD2. Per germline, CDR1 SGHRS and CDR2 YFSETQ. The CDR3 spans 16 residues. J was trimmed by 3 bases and V by 0 bases; bases with no gene match: 5. CDR3 sequence: CASSLGPSGFYNEQFF. CDR3 nucleotide sequence: TGCGCCAGCAGCTTGGGTCCTAGCGGGTTCTACAATGAGCAGTTCTTC.

This chain joins TRBV7-2 and TRBJ2-1; D perhaps matches TRBD2 (6 bases). The germline CDR1 and CDR2 sequences are SGHTA and FQGNSA. The CDR3 covers 13 residues. The germline V and J ends were trimmed by 5 bases and 5 bases, with 10 bases remaining between them. This chain's CDR3 is CASSRDFHNEQFF. DNA for the CDR3: TGTGCCAGCAGCCGGGACTTCCACAATGAGCAGTTCTTC.

This clone was observed a few times. The rearrangement uses TRBV5-1 and TRBJ2-5, with TRBD1 identical over 7 bases. CDR1 and CDR2 from the germline V gene are SGHRS and YFSETQ. V lost 5 bases and J lost 4; bases outside the gene matches: 8. CDR3 length: 14 residues. This CDR3 reads CASRLGTVGETQYF. CDR3 nucleotide sequence: TGCGCCAGCAGACTCGGGACAGTGGGAGAGACCCAGTACTTC.

CDR3 DNA: TGTGCCAGCAGTGAAGTGCGGACTAGCGCTTACAATGAGCAGTTCTTC. Translation: CASSEVRTSAYNEQFF. V is TRBV6-1 and J is TRBJ2-1; 9 bases are a match to TRBD2. CDR1 MNHNS and CDR2 SASEGT come from the germline V gene. V shed 1 base, J shed 4 bases, and the junction held 5 bases outside the gene matches. The CDR3 is made up of 16 amino acids.

The chain links TRBV19 to TRBJ2-7, with 10 bases identical to TRBD2. The CDR3 totals 15 residues. From germline, CDR1 is LNHDA and CDR2 SQIVND (reference sequence). V dropped 7 bases and J dropped 0; count of bases not matched to a gene: 6. The CDR3 bases are TGTGCCAGTACCCGGACTAGCGGTTACTCCTACGAGCAGTACTTC. It specifies CASTRTSGYSYEQYF.

The chain links TRBV5-4 to TRBJ2-1, with 8 bases matching TRBD1. Germline CDR1 and CDR2: SGHNT and YYREEE (reference sequence). V gave up 4 bases and J gave up 4 bases; unmatched junction bases: 7. The CDR3 length is 15 residues. The CDR3 loop is CASSIDRGSYNEQFF. CDR3 DNA: TGTGCCAGCAGCATCGACAGGGGATCGTACAATGAGCAGTTCTTC.

The V gene is TRBV5-6, the J gene TRBJ2-3, with TRBD1 identical over 9 bases. The length of the CDR3 is 17 residues. Germline CDR1 SGHDT, CDR2 YYEEEE. Losses at the gene ends were 2 bases for V and 3 bases for J; bases not matched to a gene: 10. The DNA of the CDR3 is TGTGCCAGCAGCTTACAATTAACAGGGGGCAGGACAGATACGCAGTATTTT. Its protein product is CASSLQLTGGRTDTQYF.

This sequence joins TRBV28 and TRBJ1-1, with D maybe TRBD1 (6 bases). V lost 5 bases, J lost 1 base, and 20 bases lay in between. The CDR3 totals 17 residues. Germline V gene lookup returns CDR1 MDHEN and CDR2 SYDVKM. The CDR3 coding sequence is TGTGCCAGCAGTCCCCGAATCGACAGGAGATGGAACACTGAAGCTTTCTTT. Residues: CASSPRIDRRWNTEAFF.

Comment on this clone: A read error may account for a junction end that differs from germline. The CDR3 bases are TGTTCCAGCAGCTTACAGGAAGCTGAAGCTTTCTTT. Amino acids: CSSSLQEAEAFF. The chain has TRBV7-9 and TRBJ1-1; D is perhaps TRBD1 (5 bases). The CDR3 loop spans 12 amino acids. Germline CDR1 and CDR2: SEHNR and FQNEAQ (reference sequence). The variable domain in full, with the rest retrieved from reference TRBV7-9 and TRBJ1-1, is DTGVSQNPRHKITKRGQNVTFRCDPISEHNRLYWYRQTLGQGPEFLTYFQNEAQLEKSRLLSDRFSAERPKGSFSTLEIQRTEQGDSAMYLCSSSLQEAEAFFGQGTRLTVV.

The chain uses TRBV4-2 and TRBJ2-5, with 7 positions matching TRBD2. After removal of 1 base from V and 2 bases from J, the junction contained 4 bases not matched to a gene. Germline CDR1 is LGHNA and CDR2 is YNFKEQ. The CDR3 extends over 15 amino acids. The CDR3 region has the DNA TGTGCCAGCAGCCAAGCGCAGGGAGGGCAAGAGACCCAGTACTTC. Its translation: CASSQAQGGQETQYF.

The CDR3 sequence is CASSYGPVGVFF. The DNA for the CDR3 is TGTGCCAGCAGTTATGGCCCAGTTGGAGTGTTTTTT. V usage is TRBV6-6 and J usage is TRBJ1-4, with no clear D. CDR3 length: 12 residues. Trimming shortened V by 3 bases and J by 15 bases, and 14 bases separated the two germline ends. Germline V CDR1 and CDR2: MNHNY, SVGAGI (reference sequence).

The genes are TRBV18 and TRBJ2-3; possibly TRBD2 for D (6 bases). The CDR3 has 14 amino acids. Germline V gene lookup returns CDR1 KGHSH and CDR2 LQKENI. V dropped 3 bases and J dropped 1 base, with 8 bases sitting between them. As DNA, the CDR3 is TGTGCCAGCTCACCGGGACTCGGCACAGATACGCAGTATTTT. It specifies CASSPGLGTDTQYF.

CDR3 region: CASRGLGGYEQYF. The CDR3 nucleotides are TGTGCCAGCAGGGGGTTGGGGGGGTACGAGCAGTACTTC. This sequence joins TRBV27 and TRBJ2-7, with 7 bases fitting TRBD2. CDR3 length: 13 residues. The J segment lost 4 bases and the V segment lost 6 bases, leaving 6 bases of the junction unmatched. The germline CDR1 and CDR2 sequences are MNHEY and SMNVEV (reference sequence).

The chain uses TRBV4-1 and TRBJ1-5, with 8 bases identical to TRBD1. V gave up 5 bases and J gave up 6 bases; unmatched junction bases: 12. The CDR3 length is 16 residues. CDR1 is MGHRA and CDR2 is YSYEKL in the germline V gene. The CDR3 coding sequence is TGCGCCAGCAGCTACGGGACAGGACCAGTCGTTCAGCCCCAGCATTTT. Translated, it gives CASSYGTGPVVQPQHF.

CDR3 in DNA: TGTGCCAGCAGTACGCTCTTTGACGGGAAGACTGAAGCTTTCTTT. Its protein is CASSTLFDGKTEAFF. The gene calls are TRBV6-6 and TRBJ1-1, with D unresolved. This CDR3 contains 15 residues. Looked up from germline, CDR1 is MNHNY and CDR2 is SVGAGI (reference sequence). The V and J ends lost 5 bases and 5 bases respectively, with 18 bases between them.

This clone was seen more than once but under ten times. The V call is TRBV6-5, the J call TRBJ1-2; the match to TRBD1 covers 7 bases. The CDR3 loop spans 14 amino acids. Trimming took 6 bases from V and 4 from J; bases not matched to a gene: 8. The germline CDR1 and CDR2 sequences are MNHEY and SVGAGI. The CDR3 protein is CASRRLRDSYGYTF. The CDR3 DNA reads TGTGCCAGCAGAAGACTCCGGGACAGCTATGGCTACACCTTC.

The V and J genes are TRBV5-1 and TRBJ1-1, with TRBD1 identical over 10 bases. CDR3 length: 16 residues. Germline V gene lookup returns CDR1 SGHRS and CDR2 YFSETQ. The ends lost 0 bases at V and 6 bases at J; junction bases unmatched: 8. CDR3 coding DNA: TGCGCCAGCAGCTTGGGAGGTACCGGGACAGGGGCTGAAGCTTTCTTT. Protein: CASSLGGTGTGAEAFF.

The CDR3 DNA reads as TGTGCCAGCAGCGACCGGGTTAGCGGGGTGAACACCGGGGAGCTGTTTTTT. It is translated as CASSDRVSGVNTGELFF. The chain is built from TRBV2 and TRBJ2-2, with TRBD2 matching over 8 bases. The CDR3 sequence is 17 residues long. Germline V gene data show CDR1 as SNHLY and CDR2 as FYNNEI. V gave up 6 bases and J gave up 1 base; unmatched junction bases: 10.

With respect to this clone: Other DNA sequences of this sample code for an identical CDR3. This rearrangement joins TRBV19 to TRBJ1-5; tentative D call: TRBD1 (6 bases). Per germline, CDR1 LNHDA and CDR2 SQIVND (reference sequence). With 3 bases removed from V and 7 bases from J, the gap between germline ends came to 13 bases. The CDR3 extends over 14 amino acids. The DNA for the CDR3 is TGTGCCAGTAGTATCACCACAGGGAACCAGCCCCAGCATTTT. Amino acids: CASSITTGNQPQHF. Supplemented by reference TRBV19 and TRBJ1-5, the full variable domain reads DGGITQSPKYLFRKEGQNVTLSCEQNLNHDAMYWYRQDPGQGLRLIYYSQIVNDFQKGDIAEGYSVSREKKESFPLTVTSAQKNPTAFYLCASSITTGNQPQHFGDGTRLSIL.

The CDR3 coding sequence is TGTGCCAGCAGCCGTTATCAAGGACAGGGAAACTATGGCTACACCTTC. Its protein is CASSRYQGQGNYGYTF. This chain connects TRBV7-8 to TRBJ1-2; 8 nucleotides match TRBD1. This CDR3 has 16 residues. The V and J ends lost 5 bases and 2 bases, in that order; junction bases with no gene match: 10. CDR1 is SGHVS and CDR2 is FQNEAQ in the germline V gene.

The chain has TRBV19 and TRBJ1-6, with unresolved D. The CDR3 spans 13 residues. The V and J ends lost 3 bases and 7 bases respectively, with 7 bases between them. Germline assignment: CDR1 LNHDA and CDR2 SQIVND (reference sequence). CDR3: CASSIQTNSPLHF. CDR3 DNA: TGTGCCAGTAGTATTCAAACAAATTCACCCCTCCACTTT.